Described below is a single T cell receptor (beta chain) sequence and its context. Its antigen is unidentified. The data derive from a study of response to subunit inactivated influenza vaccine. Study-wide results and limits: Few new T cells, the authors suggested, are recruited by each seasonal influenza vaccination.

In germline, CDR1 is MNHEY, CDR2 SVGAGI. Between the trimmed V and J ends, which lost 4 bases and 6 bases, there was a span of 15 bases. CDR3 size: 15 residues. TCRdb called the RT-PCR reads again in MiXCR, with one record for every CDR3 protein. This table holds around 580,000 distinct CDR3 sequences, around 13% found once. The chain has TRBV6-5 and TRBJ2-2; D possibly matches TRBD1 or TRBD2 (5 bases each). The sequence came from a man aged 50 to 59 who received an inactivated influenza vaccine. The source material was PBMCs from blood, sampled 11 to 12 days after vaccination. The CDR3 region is CASSSRGDIPGELFF. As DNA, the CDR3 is TGTGCCAGCAGTTCTCGGGGCGATATCCCCGGGGAGCTGTTTTTT.